The entry below describes one T cell receptor beta chain. As yet, its antigen is unknown. TCRdb called the 5' RACE reads again in MiXCR, with one record for every CDR3 protein. The sample has about 320,000 distinct CDR3 sequences, about 4.5% seen once. V was clipped by 0 bases and J by 1 base; unmatched bases: 6. This CDR3 is built from 16 residues. CDR1 is SGDLS and CDR2 is YYNGEE in the germline V gene. This sample was taken from a study of T cells after yellow fever vaccination. Findings and limits, study-wide: It was the secondary response that reached its peak faster, day 5 versus 15, but it was weaker. Clonotypes found in both CD4 and CD8 compartments made up a small share.

This receptor was identified in a man aged 18 to 30 who received the YFV17D yellow fever vaccine. The J gene is TRBJ1-1, the V gene TRBV9; 7 bases are a match to TRBD1. The material sequenced was PBMCs, taken 15 days after the yellow fever booster vaccination. The CDR3 DNA is TGTGCCAGCAGCGTAGGTTCGGCAGGGGGGAACACTGAAGCTTTCTTT. It specifies CASSVGSAGGNTEAFF. Combining the CDR3 with reference TRBV9 and TRBJ1-1 gives the whole variable domain DSGVTQTPKHLITATGQRVTLRCSPRSGDLSVYWYQQSLDQGLQFLIQYYNGEERAKGNILERFSAQQFPDLHSELNLSSLELGDSALYFCASSVGSAGGNTEAFFGQGTRLTVV.